The rows below give T cell receptor beta chains drawn from one sample of a study of blood T cell repertoires in COVID-19. Data came from immunoSEQ multiplex PCR; TCRdb stores just in-frame clones and leaves some out. The sample has under 80,000 clones; roughly 71% are singletons. Sequenced sample: peripheral blood. The source is a man aged 55-75 years with COVID-19, enrolled during active disease. CDR3s leave out the opening cysteine and the closing phenylalanine or tryptophan. The order of the fields is J gene, V gene, CDR3 protein.

J gene: TRBJ1-6; V gene: TRBV6-5; CDR3 protein: ASSTWDRNSPLH
J gene: TRBJ2-1; V gene: TRBV10-2; CDR3 protein: ASRDTYNEQF
J gene: TRBJ2-1; V gene: TRBV4-2; CDR3 protein: ASSGNEQF
J gene: TRBJ2-7; V gene: TRBV5-1; CDR3 protein: ASSFEQGLYEQY
J gene: TRBJ1-5; V gene: TRBV30; CDR3 protein: AWSEGSNQPQH
J gene: TRBJ2-2; V gene: TRBV9; CDR3 protein: ASSVEGPGAPGELF
J gene: TRBJ2-7; V gene: TRBV5-6; CDR3 protein: ASSLGSGYEQY
J gene: TRBJ2-7; V gene: TRBV9; CDR3 protein: ASSPSGSSYEQY
J gene: TRBJ2-3; V gene: TRBV11-2; CDR3 protein: ASNGLAADTQY
J gene: TRBJ2-1; V gene: TRBV19; CDR3 protein: ASTGLAGYNEQF
J gene: TRBJ1-1; V gene: TRBV3-1/TRBV3-2; CDR3 protein: ASSRPQGGTEAF
J gene: TRBJ2-5; V gene: TRBV28; CDR3 protein: ASSLGGRETQY
J gene: TRBJ2-7; V gene: TRBV19; CDR3 protein: ASSMEAGNYEQY
J gene: TRBJ1-2; V gene: TRBV2; CDR3 protein: ASIEQGYNGYT
J gene: TRBJ2-5; V gene: TRBV11-2; CDR3 protein: ASTPGRGGQETQY
J gene: TRBJ2-1; V gene: TRBV6-6; CDR3 protein: ASSYSGEADEQF
J gene: TRBJ1-3; V gene: TRBV12-3/TRBV12-4; CDR3 protein: ASSGGLGNTIY
J gene: TRBJ2-1; V gene: TRBV9; CDR3 protein: ASSVLAGGSYNEQF
J gene: TRBJ2-4; V gene: TRBV27; CDR3 protein: ASSLNSIAKNIQY
J gene: TRBJ2-1; V gene: TRBV6-1; CDR3 protein: ASSEVAVNNEQF
J gene: TRBJ1-1; V gene: TRBV5-1; CDR3 protein: ASSWATGSNTEAF
J gene: TRBJ2-3; V gene: TRBV19; CDR3 protein: ASSIGLGTDTQY
J gene: TRBJ2-1; V gene: TRBV24-1; CDR3 protein: ATSDTGTSGYNEQF
J gene: TRBJ2-5; V gene: TRBV10-3; CDR3 protein: AISESGVQETQY
J gene: TRBJ2-1; V gene: TRBV10-1; CDR3 protein: ASSDRKDSNEQF
J gene: TRBJ2-5; V gene: TRBV5-6; CDR3 protein: ASSLVAGGRETQY
J gene: TRBJ1-2; V gene: TRBV7-9; CDR3 protein: ASSLGRGVDGYT
J gene: TRBJ2-4; V gene: TRBV14; CDR3 protein: ASSQEPERGKNIQY
J gene: TRBJ1-1; V gene: TRBV7-2; CDR3 protein: ASSLQGNTEAF
J gene: TRBJ1-2; V gene: TRBV6-1; CDR3 protein: ASSESIGYT
J gene: TRBJ2-3; V gene: TRBV6-1; CDR3 protein: ASSEAQAPSTDTQY
J gene: TRBJ2-7; V gene: TRBV12-5; CDR3 protein: ASGLWLAGPLEQY
J gene: TRBJ2-1; V gene: TRBV6-1; CDR3 protein: ASSEVWTSGSYEQF
J gene: TRBJ2-1; V gene: TRBV11-2; CDR3 protein: ASSWTRLAGGPEEQF
J gene: TRBJ1-2; V gene: TRBV11-2; CDR3 protein: ASSLGHPDGYT
J gene: TRBJ1-5; V gene: TRBV6-5; CDR3 protein: ASSRDSNQPQH
J gene: TRBJ1-1; V gene: TRBV11-2; CDR3 protein: ASSLDSDGNTEAF